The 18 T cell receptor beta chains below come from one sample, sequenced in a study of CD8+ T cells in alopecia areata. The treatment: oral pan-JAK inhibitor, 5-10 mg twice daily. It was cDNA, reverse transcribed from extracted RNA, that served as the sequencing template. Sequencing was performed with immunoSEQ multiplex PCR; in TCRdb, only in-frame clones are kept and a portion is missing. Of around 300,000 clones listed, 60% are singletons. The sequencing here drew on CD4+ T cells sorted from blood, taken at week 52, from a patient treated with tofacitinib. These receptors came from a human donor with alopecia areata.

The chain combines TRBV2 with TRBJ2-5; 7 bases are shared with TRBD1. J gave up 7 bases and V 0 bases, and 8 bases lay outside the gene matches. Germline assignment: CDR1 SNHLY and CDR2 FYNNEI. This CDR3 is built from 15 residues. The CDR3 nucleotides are TGTGCCAGCAGTGAAGCGCTTGGACAGGCAGGGACCCAGTACTTC. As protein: CASSEALGQAGTQYF.

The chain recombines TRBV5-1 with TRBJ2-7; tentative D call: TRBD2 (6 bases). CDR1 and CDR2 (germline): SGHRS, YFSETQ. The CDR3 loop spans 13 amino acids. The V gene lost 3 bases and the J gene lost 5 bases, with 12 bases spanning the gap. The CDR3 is CASSSLARNEQYF. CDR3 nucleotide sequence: TGCGCCAGCAGCTCTCTAGCGCGGAACGAGCAGTACTTC.

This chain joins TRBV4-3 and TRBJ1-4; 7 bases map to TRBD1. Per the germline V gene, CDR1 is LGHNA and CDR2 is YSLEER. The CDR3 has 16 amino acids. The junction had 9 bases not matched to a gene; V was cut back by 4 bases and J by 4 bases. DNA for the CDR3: TGCGCCAGCAGCCGCCACCCGGGACAGCGTAATGAAAAACTGTTTTTT. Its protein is CASSRHPGQRNEKLFF.

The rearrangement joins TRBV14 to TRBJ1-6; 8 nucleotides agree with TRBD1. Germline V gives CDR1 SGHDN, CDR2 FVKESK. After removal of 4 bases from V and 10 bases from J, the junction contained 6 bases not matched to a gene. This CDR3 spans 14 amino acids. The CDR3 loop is CASSPGGSRSPLHF. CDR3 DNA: TGTGCCAGCAGCCCAGGGGGCTCACGGTCACCCCTCCACTTT.

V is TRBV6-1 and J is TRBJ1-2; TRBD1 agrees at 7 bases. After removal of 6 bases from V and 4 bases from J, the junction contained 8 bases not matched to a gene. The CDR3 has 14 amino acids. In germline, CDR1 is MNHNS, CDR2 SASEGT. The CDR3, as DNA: TGTGCCAGCAGCAAAGGACAGGCCTCCTATGGCTACACCTTC. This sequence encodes CASSKGQASYGYTF.

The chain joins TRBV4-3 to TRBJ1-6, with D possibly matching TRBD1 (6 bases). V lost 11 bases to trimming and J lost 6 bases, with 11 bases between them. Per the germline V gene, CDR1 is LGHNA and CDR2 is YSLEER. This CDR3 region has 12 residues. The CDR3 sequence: CASGHINSPLHF. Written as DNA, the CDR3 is TGCGCCTCGGGACACATTAATTCACCCCTCCACTTT.

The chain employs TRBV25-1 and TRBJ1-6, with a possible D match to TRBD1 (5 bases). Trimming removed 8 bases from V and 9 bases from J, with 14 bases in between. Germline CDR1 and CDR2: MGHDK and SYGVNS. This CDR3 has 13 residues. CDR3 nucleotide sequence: TGTGCCAGCGCCCCCAGGGAAAGTTCACCCCTCCACTTT. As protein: CASAPRESSPLHF.

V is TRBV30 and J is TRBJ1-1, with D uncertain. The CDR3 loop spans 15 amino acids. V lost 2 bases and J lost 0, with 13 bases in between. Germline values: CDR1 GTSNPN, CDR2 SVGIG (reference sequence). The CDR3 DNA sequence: TGTGCCTGGAGTCGATTGACGGGTCTGAACACTGAAGCTTTCTTT. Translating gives CAWSRLTGLNTEAFF.

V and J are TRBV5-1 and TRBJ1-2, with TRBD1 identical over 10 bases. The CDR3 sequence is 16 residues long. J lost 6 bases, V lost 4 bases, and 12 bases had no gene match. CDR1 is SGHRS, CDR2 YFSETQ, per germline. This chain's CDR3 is CASSTLGTGDLHGYTF. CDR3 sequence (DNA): TGCGCCAGCAGCACCCTCGGGACAGGGGATCTTCATGGCTACACCTTC.

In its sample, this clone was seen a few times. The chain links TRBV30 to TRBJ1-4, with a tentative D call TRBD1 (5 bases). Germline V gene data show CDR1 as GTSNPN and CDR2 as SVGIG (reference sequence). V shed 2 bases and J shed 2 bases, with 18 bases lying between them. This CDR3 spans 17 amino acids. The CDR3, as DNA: TGTGCCTGGAGTACTGGGACCGCAGCCAGCACTAATGAAAAACTGTTTTTT. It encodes CAWSTGTAASTNEKLFF.

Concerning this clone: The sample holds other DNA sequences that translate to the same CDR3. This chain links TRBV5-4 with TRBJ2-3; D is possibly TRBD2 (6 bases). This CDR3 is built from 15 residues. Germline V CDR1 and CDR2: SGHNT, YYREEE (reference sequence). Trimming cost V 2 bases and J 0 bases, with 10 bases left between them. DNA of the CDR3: TGTGCCAGCAGCTTACCCGGGACTAGCACAGATACGCAGTATTTT. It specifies CASSLPGTSTDTQYF. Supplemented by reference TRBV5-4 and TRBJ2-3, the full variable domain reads ETGVTQSPTHLIKTRGQQVTLRCSSQSGHNTVSWYQQALGQGPQFIFQYYREEENGRGNFPPRFSGLQFPNYSSELNVNALELDDSALYLCASSLPGTSTDTQYFGPGTRLTVL.

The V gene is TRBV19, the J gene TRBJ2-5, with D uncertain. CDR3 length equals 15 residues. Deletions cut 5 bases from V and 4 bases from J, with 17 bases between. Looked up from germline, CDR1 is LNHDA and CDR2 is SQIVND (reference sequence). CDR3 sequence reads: CASSPQLGNGETQYF. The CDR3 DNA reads TGTGCCAGTAGTCCCCAGTTAGGGAACGGAGAGACCCAGTACTTC.

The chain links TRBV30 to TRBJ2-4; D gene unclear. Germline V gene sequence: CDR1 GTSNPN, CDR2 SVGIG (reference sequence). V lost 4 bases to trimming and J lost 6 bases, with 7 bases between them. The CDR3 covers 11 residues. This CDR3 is CAWMVANIQYF. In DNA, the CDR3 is TGTGCCTGGATGGTCGCAAACATTCAGTACTTC. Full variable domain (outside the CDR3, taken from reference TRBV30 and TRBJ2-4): SQTIHQWPATLVQPVGSPLSLECTVEGTSNPNLYWYRQAAGRGLQLLFYSVGIGQISSEVPQNLSASRPQDRQFILSSKKLLLSDSGFYLCAWMVANIQYFGAGTRLSVL.

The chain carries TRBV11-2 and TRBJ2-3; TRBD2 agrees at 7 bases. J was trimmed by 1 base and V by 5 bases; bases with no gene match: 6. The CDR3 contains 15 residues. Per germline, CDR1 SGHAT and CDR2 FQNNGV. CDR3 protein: CASSPTSIRTDTQYF. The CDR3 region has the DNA TGTGCCAGCAGCCCGACTAGCATCCGCACAGATACGCAGTATTTT.

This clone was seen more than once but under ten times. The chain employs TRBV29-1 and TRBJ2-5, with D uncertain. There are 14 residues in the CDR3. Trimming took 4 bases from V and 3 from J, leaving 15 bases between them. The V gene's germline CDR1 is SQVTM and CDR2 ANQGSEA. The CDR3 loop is CSVARFVEKETQYF. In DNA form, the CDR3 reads TGCAGCGTTGCCCGTTTTGTGGAAAAAGAGACCCAGTACTTC.

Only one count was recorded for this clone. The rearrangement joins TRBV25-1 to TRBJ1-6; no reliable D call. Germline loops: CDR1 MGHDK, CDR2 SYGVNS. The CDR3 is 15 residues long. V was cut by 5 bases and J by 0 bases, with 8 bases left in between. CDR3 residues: CASSQLSSYNSPLHF. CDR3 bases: TGTGCCAGCAGTCAGCTAAGCTCCTATAATTCACCCCTCCACTTT.

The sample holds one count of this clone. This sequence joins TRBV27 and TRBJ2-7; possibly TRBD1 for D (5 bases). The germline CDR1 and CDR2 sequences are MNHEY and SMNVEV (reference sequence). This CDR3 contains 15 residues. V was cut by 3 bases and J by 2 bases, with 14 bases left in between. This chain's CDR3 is CASSLGRRGTYEQYF. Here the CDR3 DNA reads TGTGCCAGCAGTTTGGGGCGACGTGGGACCTACGAGCAGTACTTC.

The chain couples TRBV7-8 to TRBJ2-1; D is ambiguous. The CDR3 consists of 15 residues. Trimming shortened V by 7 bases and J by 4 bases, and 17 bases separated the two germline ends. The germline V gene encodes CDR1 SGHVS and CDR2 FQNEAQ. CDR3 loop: CASIPRSGGYNEQFF. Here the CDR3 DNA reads TGTGCCAGCATCCCGCGGAGTGGCGGATACAATGAGCAGTTCTTC. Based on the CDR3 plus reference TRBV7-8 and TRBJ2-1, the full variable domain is GAGVSQSPRYKVAKRGQDVALRCDPISGHVSLFWYQQALGQGPEFLTYFQNEAQLDKSGLPSDRFFAERPEGSVSTLKIQRTQQEDSAVYLCASIPRSGGYNEQFFGPGTRLTVL.